The clone carrying this T cell receptor beta chain was recorded a few times. The antigen remains unidentified. The entry originates in a study of cytomegalovirus exposure and HLA in healthy donors. Study-wide points: Later analysis associated a missense DCLRE1C variant with TCR beta V- and J-gene trimming.

V shed 3 bases and J shed 4 bases, with 6 bases lying between them. The germline V gene encodes CDR1 LGHNT and CDR2 FRNRAP. This CDR3 is 12 amino acids long. This PCR relied on a set of 60 Vbeta primers and 13 Jbeta primers. Profiling relied on immunoSEQ multiplex PCR, and the TCRdb table lists in-frame clones only, not all of them. The sample holds about 160,000 clones, 80% to 85% seen once. Sequencing was done on a sample of PBMCs. The TCR originated in a man aged 25 to 45 in good health and CMV-seronegative. The chain links TRBV12-5 to TRBJ1-1, with D tentatively TRBD1 (5 bases). In DNA, the CDR3 is TGTGCTAGTGGTTTAAGGGGCACTGAAGCTTTCTTT. This encodes CASGLRGTEAFF. Drawing the rest from reference TRBV12-5 and TRBJ1-1, the complete variable domain is DARVTQTPRHKVTEMGQEVTMRCQPILGHNTVFWYRQTMMQGLELLAYFRNRAPLDDSGMPKDRFSAEMPDATLATLKIQPSEPRDSAVYFCASGLRGTEAFFGQGTRLTVV.